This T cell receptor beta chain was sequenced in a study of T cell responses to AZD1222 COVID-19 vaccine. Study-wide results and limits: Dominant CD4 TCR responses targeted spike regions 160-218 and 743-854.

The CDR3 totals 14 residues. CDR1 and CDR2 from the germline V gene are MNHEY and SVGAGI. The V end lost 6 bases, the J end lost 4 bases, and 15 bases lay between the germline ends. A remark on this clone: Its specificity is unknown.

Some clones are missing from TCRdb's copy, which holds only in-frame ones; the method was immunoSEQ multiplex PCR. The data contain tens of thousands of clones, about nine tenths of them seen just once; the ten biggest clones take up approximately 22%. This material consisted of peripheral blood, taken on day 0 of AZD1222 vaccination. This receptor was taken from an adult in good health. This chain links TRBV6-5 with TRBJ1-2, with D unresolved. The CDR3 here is CASSDRRDLYGYTF. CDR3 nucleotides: TGTGCCAGCAGCGATCGACGTGACCTCTATGGCTACACCTTC.